These 14 T cell receptor beta chains came from one sample sequenced in a study of vaccination effects on CD4 cells after COVID-19. Which antigens these TCRs recognize remains unknown. Libraries were prepared by immunoSEQ multiplex PCR; TCRdb keeps only in-frame clonotypes and omits some of them. Of about 70,000 clones in the sample, roughly three quarters are singletons; the top ten hold about 1.9%. Researchers isolated CD4+ T cells once approximately eleven days of culture had elapsed. Here the sequenced sample was CD4+ T cells from PBMCs cultured without peptide, taken before COVID-19 vaccination. These receptors originate from a human donor who received a COVID-19 vaccine.

The chain has TRBV18 and TRBJ2-7, with 9 bases identical to TRBD1. The CDR3 is 15 residues long. The V gene end was trimmed by 2 bases and the J gene end by 3 bases; junction bases not matched to a gene: 5. Looked up from germline, CDR1 is KGHSH and CDR2 is LQKENI. This CDR3 is CASSPSGTGLYEQYV. The DNA of the CDR3 is TGTGCCAGCTCACCATCCGGGACAGGGCTCTACGAGCAGTACGTC.

The chain uses TRBV9 and TRBJ2-2; 9 bases fit TRBD1. The CDR3 consists of 16 residues. Germline V gives CDR1 SGDLS, CDR2 YYNGEE. V trimming: 1 base; J trimming: 6 bases; junction bases outside the gene matches: 7. For the CDR3, the DNA is TGTGCCAGCAGCGTACGAAGGACAGGGGAATCCGGGGAGCTGTTTTTT. Protein sequence: CASSVRRTGESGELFF.

CDR3 DNA: TGTGCCAGCACACGGGACCGTAGCATTCTTGAAGCTTTCTTT. Translating it yields CASTRDRSILEAFF. V gene TRBV19 combines with J gene TRBJ1-1, with a weak D call TRBD1 (5 bases). The length of the CDR3 is 14 residues. Germline V gives CDR1 LNHDA, CDR2 SQIVND (reference sequence). V shed 9 bases and J shed 7 bases, with 21 bases lying between them. The full variable domain, its missing parts supplied by reference TRBV19 and TRBJ1-1, is DGGITQSPKYLFRKEGQNVTLSCEQNLNHDAMYWYRQDPGQGLRLIYYSQIVNDFQKGDIAEGYSVSREKKESFPLTVTSAQKNPTAFYLCASTRDRSILEAFFGQGTRLTVV.

CDR3 sequence: CSGRLAGGPYEQFF. In DNA, the CDR3 is TGCAGCGGACGACTAGCGGGGGGGCCCTATGAGCAGTTCTTC. The chain combines TRBV29-1 with TRBJ2-1; 14 bases fit TRBD2. From germline, CDR1 is SQVTM and CDR2 ANQGSEA. This CDR3 region has 14 residues. V lost 7 bases, J lost 8 bases, and 7 bases stayed unmatched.

The gene calls are TRBV3-1 (or the pseudogene TRBV3-2) and TRBJ1-1; the match to TRBD1 covers 7 bases. This CDR3 comprises 14 residues. V shed 6 bases, J shed 5 bases, and the junction held 9 bases outside the gene matches. The germline V gene encodes CDR1 LGHDT and CDR2 YNNKEL (reference sequence). The CDR3 nucleotides are TGTGCCAGCAGTCAACTCGACAGGGCGACTGAAGCTTTCTTT. This sequence encodes CASSQLDRATEAFF.

This clone was seen more than once but under ten times. CDR3 residues: CASSNPPDTQYF. DNA of the CDR3: TGTGCCAGCAGTAATCCCCCGGATACGCAGTATTTT. The rearrangement joins TRBV7-3 to TRBJ2-3; no firm D call. Germline V CDR1 and CDR2: SGHTA, FQGTGA. CDR3 length equals 12 residues. The V end lost 6 bases, the J end lost 6 bases, and 10 bases lay between the germline ends.

The genes are TRBV5-6 and TRBJ2-7; D not resolved. This CDR3 region has 16 residues. Trimming pared 1 base from V and 2 bases from J, leaving 16 bases between. Germline V gives CDR1 SGHDT, CDR2 YYEEEE. The CDR3 nucleotides read TGTGCCAGCAGCTTGAGGTTTTTTAAGGGTCCCTACGAGCAGTACGTC. Translation: CASSLRFFKGPYEQYV.

This clone occurred a few times. CDR3 region: CASSLTGSGGANEQFF. CDR3 bases: TGTGCCAGCAGCTTAACGGGTTCGGGGGGGGCGAATGAGCAGTTCTTC. The chain employs TRBV7-3 and TRBJ2-1; 8 bases fit TRBD2. Trimming at V came to 0 bases and at J to 7 bases, leaving 8 bases not matched to a gene. Germline V gives CDR1 SGHTA, CDR2 FQGTGA. This CDR3 is built from 16 residues.

The rearrangement links TRBV6-5 to TRBJ2-1; D call uncertain. The CDR3 contains 13 residues. Looked up from germline, CDR1 is MNHEY and CDR2 is SVGAGI. The V gene lost 0 bases and the J gene lost 2 bases, with 2 bases spanning the gap. CDR3: CASSYSAYNEQFF. CDR3 coding DNA: TGTGCCAGCAGTTACTCTGCCTACAATGAGCAGTTCTTC.

The CDR3 loop reads CASSSLPGIGNTIYF. The CDR3 DNA reads as TGCGCCAGCAGCTCGTTGCCGGGGATTGGAAACACCATATATTTT. This sequence joins TRBV5-1 and TRBJ1-3; D not resolved. V dropped 3 bases and J dropped 3 bases, with 13 bases sitting between them. There are 15 residues in the CDR3. CDR1 SGHRS and CDR2 YFSETQ come from the germline V gene.

The rearrangement links TRBV13 to TRBJ2-1, with D maybe TRBD1 (6 bases). This CDR3 contains 14 residues. The germline V and J ends were trimmed by 1 base and 8 bases, with 12 bases remaining between them. The germline V gene encodes CDR1 PRHDT and CDR2 FYEKMQ (reference sequence). CDR3: CASSLVRQDDEQFF. In DNA form, the CDR3 reads TGTGCCAGCAGCTTAGTCCGACAGGATGATGAGCAGTTCTTC. Together with reference TRBV13 and TRBJ2-1, the CDR3 gives the full variable domain: AAGVIQSPRHLIKEKRETATLKCYPIPRHDTVYWYQQGPGQDPQFLISFYEKMQSDKGSIPDRFSAQQFSDYHSELNMSSLELGDSALYFCASSLVRQDDEQFFGPGTRLTVL.

The chain is built from TRBV6-5 and TRBJ2-7; either TRBD1 or TRBD2 may fit D (6 bases each). CDR3 length: 12 residues. Trimming left V 6 bases short and J 7 bases short, with 13 bases between. CDR1 is MNHEY and CDR2 is SVGAGI in the germline V gene. CDR3 sequence (DNA): TGTGCCAGCAGGGAGGGGGTAAGAGAGCAGTACGTC. This encodes CASREGVREQYV.

The chain carries TRBV19 and TRBJ1-3; perhaps TRBD1 as D (6 bases). The CDR3 totals 16 residues. Germline V lookup: CDR1 LNHDA, CDR2 SQIVND (reference sequence). Trimming took off 4 bases at V and 0 bases at J, with 13 bases between the two ends. CDR3 nucleotides: TGTGCCAGTAGTAAACAGGGTGTTAGCTCTGGAAACACCATATATTTT. Amino acid sequence: CASSKQGVSSGNTIYF. Full variable domain (remainder filled in from reference TRBV19 and TRBJ1-3): DGGITQSPKYLFRKEGQNVTLSCEQNLNHDAMYWYRQDPGQGLRLIYYSQIVNDFQKGDIAEGYSVSREKKESFPLTVTSAQKNPTAFYLCASSKQGVSSGNTIYFGEGSWLTVV.

The chain is built from TRBV9 and TRBJ2-2; D possibly corresponds to TRBD2 (6 bases). Trimming took 3 bases from V and 4 from J, leaving 13 bases between them. The CDR3 length is 15 residues. Germline CDR1 reads SGDLS; CDR2 reads YYNGEE. The CDR3 nucleotides read TGTGCCAGCAGCGAGGGACTCATCTTCACCGGGGAGCTGTTTTTT. It is translated as CASSEGLIFTGELFF.